These 26 T cell receptor beta chains were sequenced from one sample in a study of T cell responses to AZD1222 COVID-19 vaccine. The repertoire was sequenced with immunoSEQ multiplex PCR; TCRdb's copy has only in-frame clones and lacks some. The data show 130,000 or so clones, more than 85% seen once. Sequencing used peripheral blood, obtained 28 days after the second AZD1222 dose. Source of these receptors: an adult who received the AZD1222 COVID-19 vaccine.

This clone was observed a single time. The chain employs TRBV5-4 and TRBJ2-7; either TRBD1 or TRBD2 may fit D (5 bases each). Germline-derived CDR1 and CDR2 are SGHNT and YYREEE (reference sequence). The length of the CDR3 is 13 residues. Between the trimmed V and J ends, which lost 5 bases and 5 bases, there was a span of 14 bases. The CDR3 here is CASRGRGEDEQYF. As DNA, the CDR3 is TGTGCCAGCAGGGGACGGGGTGAAGACGAGCAGTACTTC.

The V gene is TRBV12-5, the J gene TRBJ1-5; 8 bases fit TRBD1. The CDR3 spans 12 residues. J lost 5 bases, V lost 6 bases, and 0 bases had no gene match. From germline, CDR1 is LGHNT and CDR2 FRNRAP. The CDR3 DNA is TGTGCTAGTGGACAGGGGGATCAGCCCCAGCATTTT. Encoded protein: CASGQGDQPQHF.

The chain recombines TRBV6-5 with TRBJ1-2, with 9 bases identical to TRBD1. The CDR3 has 14 residues. The trim removed 0 bases at V and 7 bases at J, leaving 3 bases unmatched. Germline loops: CDR1 MNHEY, CDR2 SVGAGI. CDR3 DNA sequence: TGTGCCAGCAGTTACTCGCGGACAGGGGTTGGCTACACCTTC. Translated: CASSYSRTGVGYTF.

The chain couples TRBV28 to TRBJ1-2; perhaps TRBD1 as D (5 bases). The V gene's germline CDR1 is MDHEN and CDR2 SYDVKM. V was shortened by 5 bases and J by 4 bases, with 14 bases between the two germline ends. This CDR3 is built from 14 residues. DNA for the CDR3: TGTGCCAGCAGTCCCCCGACAGTTATCTATGGCTACACCTTC. Translated: CASSPPTVIYGYTF.

This chain connects TRBV28 to TRBJ1-2; 8 bases are shared with TRBD1. V shed 6 bases and J 8 bases; nucleotides not matched to a gene: 17. Germline CDR1 is MDHEN and CDR2 is SYDVKM. This CDR3 contains 16 residues. The CDR3 DNA reads as TGTGCCAGCAGACTAAGGGGCTCCGGACAGGGAGGAGGCTACACCTTC. Amino acids: CASRLRGSGQGGGYTF.

This clone was counted a few times. V usage is TRBV6-5 and J usage is TRBJ2-7; weak D call: TRBD1 (6 bases). Trimming removed 3 bases from V and 3 bases from J, with 12 bases in between. The CDR3 contains 14 residues. Germline CDR1 and CDR2: MNHEY and SVGAGI. CDR3 region: CASSYTGRNYEQYF. In DNA, the CDR3 is TGTGCCAGCAGTTATACAGGGCGGAACTACGAGCAGTACTTC.

The gene calls are TRBV5-1 and TRBJ2-3; D remains unclear. The CDR3 runs 14 residues. Germline-derived CDR1 and CDR2 are SGHRS and YFSETQ. Deletions cut 0 bases from V and 5 bases from J, with 10 bases between. The CDR3 DNA reads TGCGCCAGCAGCTTGGACGTAGGATTAGATACGCAGTATTTT. Translation: CASSLDVGLDTQYF.

V gene TRBV2 combines with J gene TRBJ1-2; 10 bases are a match to TRBD1. V lost 8 bases to trimming and J lost 4 bases; unmatched junction nucleotides: 7. Germline loops: CDR1 SNHLY, CDR2 FYNNEI. The CDR3 covers 14 residues. CDR3 bases: TGTGCCAGCGCGGGACAGGGGCTGATCTATGGCTACACCTTC. Translating gives CASAGQGLIYGYTF.

CDR3 bases: TGTGCCAGCAGCTCTAAACAGGGAGGGGACACTGAAGCTTTCTTT. Translated: CASSSKQGGDTEAFF. The rearrangement joins TRBV5-4 to TRBJ1-1; D is possibly TRBD1 (6 bases). The V and J ends lost 3 bases and 3 bases respectively, with 15 bases between them. The length of the CDR3 is 15 residues. CDR1 is SGHNT and CDR2 is YYREEE in the germline V gene (reference sequence).

The rearrangement joins TRBV9 to TRBJ1-6; D remains unclear. CDR3 length: 14 residues. Per the germline V gene, CDR1 is SGDLS and CDR2 is YYNGEE. Deletions cut 0 bases from V and 10 bases from J, with 11 bases between. Here the CDR3 DNA reads TGTGCCAGCAGCGTAGGAGATGTAGGGTCACCCCTCCACTTT. Translating gives CASSVGDVGSPLHF.

The CDR3 region has the DNA TGTGCCAGCAGCGACCGACAGGGAGTCGCCAAAAACATTCAGTACTTC. As protein: CASSDRQGVAKNIQYF. The chain links TRBV9 to TRBJ2-4; 7 positions agree with TRBD1. J lost 1 base, V lost 3 bases, and 7 bases had no gene match. CDR3 length equals 16 residues. The V gene's germline CDR1 is SGDLS and CDR2 YYNGEE.

The rearrangement joins TRBV5-5 to TRBJ1-5; no clear D gene. This CDR3 region has 14 residues. Germline loops: CDR1 SGHKS, CDR2 YYEKEE (reference sequence). The V gene lost 2 bases and the J gene lost 3 bases, with 9 bases spanning the gap. DNA for the CDR3: TGTGCCAGCAGCTTTGGGGAGATCAATCAGCCCCAGCATTTT. This gives the protein CASSFGEINQPQHF. Using reference TRBV5-5 and TRBJ1-5 for the parts outside the CDR3, the full variable domain is DAGVTQSPTHLIKTRGQQVTLRCSPISGHKSVSWYQQVLGQGPQFIFQYYEKEERGRGNFPDRFSARQFPNYSSELNVNALLLGDSALYLCASSFGEINQPQHFGDGTRLSIL.

The chain couples TRBV6-1 to TRBJ1-1; the D gene is possibly TRBD1 (5 bases). Germline V gene data show CDR1 as MNHNS and CDR2 as SASEGT. The CDR3 is 17 amino acids. Trimming left V 1 base short and J 0 bases short, with 15 bases between. The CDR3 DNA reads as TGTGCCAGCAGTGAAGTGAAGGGGCCTAGGGTGAACACTGAAGCTTTCTTT. As protein: CASSEVKGPRVNTEAFF.

The J gene is TRBJ2-1, the V gene TRBV9; 9 bases align to TRBD2. The CDR3 contains 15 residues. The V segment lost 4 bases and the J segment 4 bases; nucleotides outside the gene matches: 6. Germline loops: CDR1 SGDLS, CDR2 YYNGEE. In DNA, the CDR3 is TGTGCCAGCAGCTCCCGACTAGCGGCATACAATGAGCAGTTCTTC. This translates into CASSSRLAAYNEQFF.

The chain joins TRBV24-1 to TRBJ2-3, with D possibly TRBD1 on 5 matching bases. Trimming pared 3 bases from V and 2 bases from J, leaving 8 bases between. There are 14 residues in the CDR3. From germline, CDR1 is KGHDR and CDR2 SFDVKD. The CDR3 coding sequence is TGTGCCACCAGTGATCAGGGCAACACAGATACGCAGTATTTT. It codes for CATSDQGNTDTQYF.

J is TRBJ1-3 and V is TRBV2; D perhaps matches TRBD1 (6 bases). The germline CDR1 and CDR2 sequences are SNHLY and FYNNEI. CDR3 length: 13 residues. The germline V and J ends were trimmed by 9 bases and 1 base, with 10 bases remaining between them. The CDR3 is CARLQGSGNTIYF. Written as DNA, the CDR3 is TGTGCCAGGTTACAGGGATCTGGAAACACCATATATTTT.

The chain's CDR3 is CAWSGKGATPTNEKLFF. CDR3 coding DNA: TGTGCCTGGAGTGGAAAGGGGGCGACTCCAACTAATGAAAAACTGTTTTTT. This chain joins TRBV30 and TRBJ1-4, with 7 bases identical to TRBD1. In germline, CDR1 is GTSNPN, CDR2 SVGIG (reference sequence). J gave up 0 bases and V 1 base, and 8 bases lay outside the gene matches. The CDR3 runs 17 residues.

This chain's CDR3 is CATSATDRGREAFF. The DNA of the CDR3 is TGTGCCACCAGTGCCACGGACAGGGGAAGGGAAGCTTTCTTT. The chain employs TRBV24-1 and TRBJ1-1, with TRBD1 matching 9 bases. J lost 8 bases, V lost 5 bases, and 8 bases had no gene match. The CDR3 sequence is 14 residues long. Per the germline V gene, CDR1 is KGHDR and CDR2 is SFDVKD.

This chain joins TRBV7-3 and TRBJ2-1, with a tentative D call TRBD2 (6 bases). The V gene's germline CDR1 is SGHTA and CDR2 FQGTGA. V was pared by 5 bases and J by 10 bases, with 21 bases between. This CDR3 is 15 amino acids long. CDR3 DNA sequence: TGTGCCAGCAGCCCCCTGGCGGGGACGTTTCGGGAGCAGTTCTTC. This translates into CASSPLAGTFREQFF.

The chain links TRBV30 to TRBJ2-6; 9 nucleotides align to TRBD1. Losses at the gene ends were 4 bases for V and 0 bases for J; bases not matched to a gene: 16. CDR1 is GTSNPN and CDR2 is SVGIG in the germline V gene (reference sequence). The CDR3 totals 20 residues. CDR3 bases: TGTGCCTGGACCCTACCCCCCGACAGGGGGTTCCTCTCTGGGGCCAACGTCCTGACTTTC. The encoded protein is CAWTLPPDRGFLSGANVLTF.

This chain connects TRBV9 to TRBJ2-7, with 10 bases that match TRBD2. Germline V gene sequence: CDR1 SGDLS, CDR2 YYNGEE. V lost 4 bases and J lost 2; bases outside the gene matches: 6. This CDR3 contains 15 residues. CDR3 region: CASSPLAGAPYEQYF. CDR3 sequence (DNA): TGTGCCAGCAGCCCGCTAGCGGGGGCGCCCTACGAGCAGTACTTC.

V is TRBV10-3 and J is TRBJ2-5; possible D gene TRBD2, 7 bases. The CDR3 is 16 residues long. CDR1 ENHRY and CDR2 SYGVKD come from the germline V gene. Trimming cost V 6 bases and J 1 base, with 18 bases left between them. The CDR3 nucleotides are TGTGCCATCAGCCTAGGAGGGGGGGGCGGCCAAGAGACCCAGTACTTC. Protein product: CAISLGGGGGQETQYF.

This clone was recorded once. V is TRBV6-2 or TRBV6-3 and J is TRBJ1-1; perhaps TRBD1 as D (5 bases). V lost 5 bases to trimming and J lost 5 bases, with 15 bases between them. This CDR3 has 14 amino acids. Germline CDR1 is MNHEY and CDR2 is SVGEGT. The CDR3 protein is CASSTMSKGTEAFF. Written as DNA, the CDR3 is TGTGCCAGCAGTACCATGAGCAAGGGGACTGAAGCTTTCTTT.

The chain recombines TRBV6-5 with TRBJ1-1; D possibly corresponds to TRBD1 (6 bases). Trimming left V 2 bases short and J 5 bases short, with 12 bases between. Germline assignment: CDR1 MNHEY and CDR2 SVGAGI. This CDR3 contains 14 residues. This chain's CDR3 is CASSYAGGATEAFF. In DNA form, the CDR3 reads TGTGCCAGCAGTTACGCGGGGGGGGCTACTGAAGCTTTCTTT.

V and J are TRBV18 and TRBJ2-3; 8 bases are shared with TRBD2. V shed 8 bases and J 1 base; nucleotides not matched to a gene: 8. Per germline, CDR1 KGHSH and CDR2 LQKENI. This CDR3 contains 15 residues. In nucleotides, the CDR3 is TGTGCCAGCCACAAGCGGGAGAGAGGCACAGATACGCAGTATTTT. Residues: CASHKRERGTDTQYF.

This rearrangement joins TRBV6-5 to TRBJ2-1; D unresolved. Trimming left V 1 base short and J 3 bases short, with 10 bases between. This CDR3 is built from 15 residues. Germline CDR1 and CDR2: MNHEY and SVGAGI. For the CDR3, the DNA is TGTGCCAGCAGTTACTGGGCCAACGACTACAATGAGCAGTTCTTC. This sequence encodes CASSYWANDYNEQFF.